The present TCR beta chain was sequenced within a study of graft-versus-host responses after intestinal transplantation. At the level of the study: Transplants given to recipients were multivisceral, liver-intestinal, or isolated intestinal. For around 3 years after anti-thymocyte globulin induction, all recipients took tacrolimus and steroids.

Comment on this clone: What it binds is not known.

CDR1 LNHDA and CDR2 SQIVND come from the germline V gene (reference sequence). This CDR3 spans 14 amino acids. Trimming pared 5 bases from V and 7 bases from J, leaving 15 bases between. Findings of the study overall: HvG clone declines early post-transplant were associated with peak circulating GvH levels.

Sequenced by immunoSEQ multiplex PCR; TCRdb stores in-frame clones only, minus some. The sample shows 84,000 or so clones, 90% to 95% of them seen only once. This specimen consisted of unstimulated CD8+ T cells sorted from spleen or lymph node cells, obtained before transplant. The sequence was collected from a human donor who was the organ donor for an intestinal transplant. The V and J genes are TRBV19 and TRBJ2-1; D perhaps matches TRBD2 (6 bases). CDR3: CASSPPEGLNEQFF. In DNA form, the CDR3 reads TGTGCCAGTAGTCCCCCGGAGGGGCTGAATGAGCAGTTCTTC.